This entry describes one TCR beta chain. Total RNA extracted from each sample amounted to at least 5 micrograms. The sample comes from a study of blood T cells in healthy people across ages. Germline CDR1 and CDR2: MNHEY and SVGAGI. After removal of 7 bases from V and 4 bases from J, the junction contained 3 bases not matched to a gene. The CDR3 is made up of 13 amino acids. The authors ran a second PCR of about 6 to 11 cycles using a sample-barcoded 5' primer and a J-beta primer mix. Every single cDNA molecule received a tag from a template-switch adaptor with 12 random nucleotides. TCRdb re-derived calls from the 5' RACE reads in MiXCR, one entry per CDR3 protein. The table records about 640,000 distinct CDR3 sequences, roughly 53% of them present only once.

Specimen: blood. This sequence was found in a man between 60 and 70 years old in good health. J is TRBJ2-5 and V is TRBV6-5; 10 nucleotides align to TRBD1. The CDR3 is CASKTGGGETQYF. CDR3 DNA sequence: TGTGCCAGCAAGACAGGGGGCGGAGAGACCCAGTACTTC.